The present T cell receptor (beta chain) was sequenced within a study of T-cell memory formation after mild COVID-19. General observations from the study: Several responding clones turned up in pre-infection memory, indicating that cross-reactive memory may have taken part.

TCRdb re-called the 5' RACE reads with MiXCR, one entry per CDR3 protein. Of a few hundred thousand distinct CDR3 sequences detected, about 23% appear once; the ten largest clones hold around 12%. Comment on this clonotype: Its antigen is still unknown.

The TCR originated in an adult woman who had mild COVID-19 (a few samples of this study predate the infection). Cell type and time point are not known. The sequencing input was PBMCs or a T cell subset sorted from them (not recorded which).

In nucleotides, the CDR3 is TGTGCCAGCAGATCCTATAGGACAGGGGCAGGCACCGGGGAGCTGTTTTTT. Translated, it gives CASRSYRTGAGTGELFF. V and J are TRBV12-3 or TRBV12-4 and TRBJ2-2; 9 bases are a match to TRBD1. The CDR3 length is 17 residues. J lost 4 bases, V lost 6 bases, and 12 bases had no gene match.